This paragraph covers one TCR beta chain sequence. This clonotype was counted at least ten times. It has no known antigen specificity. Per-base qualities were not stored, and no clone one base away is much larger. After removal of 5 bases from V and 4 bases from J, the junction retains 6 bases not matched to a gene. CDR1 and CDR2 are drawn from the germline V gene (reference sequence): DFQATT, SNEGSKA. The CDR3 runs 15 residues from the cysteine to the phenylalanine. Of the read, only the CDR3 DNA is kept; its 45 bases are in frame from base 1. The library was generated by 5' RACE. TCRdb records Illumina HiSeq 2500 as the sequencer. A second PCR of 7 to 11 cycles was performed with a sample-barcoded 5' primer and a J-beta primer mix. A template-switch 5' adaptor carrying 12 random nucleotides introduced a unique molecular identifier onto each TCR beta cDNA molecule. Each sample yielded at least 3 million CDR3-containing paired-end reads. All of the RNA was converted into first-strand cDNA using the Mint cDNA synthesis kit, with a TRBC-specific oligonucleotide serving as the primer. Following uracil-DNA glycosylase treatment, all cDNA underwent a first 18-cycle PCR with the universal primers M1SS and BC2_uni_R. The authors' analysis ran thus. For normalization, 1 million high-quality reads were randomly selected from each sample, with every read carrying a distinct molecular identifier. Instead of being binned into consensus sequences, reads with shared molecular identifiers were discarded. MiTCR, with a Q25 quality threshold and the strictest error-elimination algorithm, was used for CDR3 identification, clonotype clustering and error correction. Lower-bound total TCR beta diversity was estimated with a nonparametric unseen species model using Euler transformation. TCRdb cleaned the public reads at Q25 with fastp, built clones with MiXCR and kept in-frame beta chains. CDR3 protein duplicates are merged, each entry listing the most common genes and DNA. These V and J calls originate from TCRdb's pipeline instead of the authors' own analysis. Within this sample are over 500,000 distinct CDR3 sequences, with about 51% of them counted one time only. Of the sample, about 14% falls within the top ten clones.

This sample is part of a study of blood T cells in healthy people across ages (dated by TCRdb to between 2015 and 2016). Context from the whole study: In model experiments, template switching captured about one uniquely barcoded TCR beta cDNA molecule for every two T cells. The study measured age-related changes in TCR beta repertoire diversity using deep sequencing normalized with unique cDNA molecular identifiers. The donors were divided into four age groups: young (average around 16 years), middle-aged (under 40), aged (under 70) and long-lived (82). To avoid experimental bias, donors of different ages were randomly spread across the sequencing lanes. Using the same blood draw, the study looked at two additional independent replicas of 1 million unique cDNA reads for two donors, one aged 18 to 30 and the other aged 80 or older. The full study reports these points: A strong correlation was found between observed TCR beta diversity and the percentage of naive T cells measured by flow cytometry. As age increased, observed TCR beta diversity per million T cells dropped in a roughly linear way, and a significant reduction was already evident by age 40. Because the CMV infection status of the donors was unknown, age-related changes in expanded clonotypes may potentially have been confounded. Because profiling used bulk unsorted PBMCs, naive and antigen-experienced compartments could not be compared conclusively. Compared with the aged group, the long-lived group had more naive CD4+ T cells, fewer expanded clones and increased TCR diversity, suggesting age selection. Estimates of total diversity from one million sequenced T cells were regarded as lower bounds and underestimates.

Donors were under 40 systemically healthy Caucasian individuals from Russia aged roughly 6 to 90 years. Each donor gave ten milliliters of peripheral blood, collected into EDTA-treated Vacutainer tubes. Ficoll-Paque density-gradient centrifugation was used to isolate PBMCs, with at least 6 million per sample. Trizol reagent was used to extract total RNA from the PBMCs, yielding at least 5 micrograms per sample. The percentages of naive CD45RAhigh/CD27high T cells were determined by flow cytometry on a PBMC aliquot from every donor. Sequenced material: blood. Rearrangement joined TRBV20-1 to TRBJ2-1, with 12 bases aligning to TRBD2. The TCR was taken from an elderly woman in good health. The sequenced DNA: TGCAGTGCTCCGACCGGGACTAGCGGGTACAATGAGCAGTTCTTC. Its translation is CSAPTGTSGYNEQFF.